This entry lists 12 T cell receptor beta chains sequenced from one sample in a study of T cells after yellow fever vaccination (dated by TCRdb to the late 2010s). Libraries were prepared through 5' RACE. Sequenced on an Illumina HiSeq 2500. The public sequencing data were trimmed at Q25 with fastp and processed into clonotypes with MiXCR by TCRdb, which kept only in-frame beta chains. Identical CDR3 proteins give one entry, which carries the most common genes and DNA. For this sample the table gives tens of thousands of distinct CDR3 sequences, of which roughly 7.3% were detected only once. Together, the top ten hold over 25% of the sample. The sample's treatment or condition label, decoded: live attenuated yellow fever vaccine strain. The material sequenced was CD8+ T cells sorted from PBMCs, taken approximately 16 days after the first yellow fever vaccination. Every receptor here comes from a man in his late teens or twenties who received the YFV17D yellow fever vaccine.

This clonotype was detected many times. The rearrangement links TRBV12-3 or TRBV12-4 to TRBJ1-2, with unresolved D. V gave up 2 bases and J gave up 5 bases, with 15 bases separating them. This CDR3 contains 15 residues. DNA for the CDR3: TGTGCCAGCAGTTTAAACTTATTCCCTATATATGGCTACACCTTC. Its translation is CASSLNLFPIYGYTF.

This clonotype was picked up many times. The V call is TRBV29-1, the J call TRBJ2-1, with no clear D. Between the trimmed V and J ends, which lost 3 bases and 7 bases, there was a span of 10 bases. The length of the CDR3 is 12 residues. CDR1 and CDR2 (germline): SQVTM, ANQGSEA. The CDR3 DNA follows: TGCAGCGTTGAGGCCCGTTTAAATGAGCAGTTCTTC. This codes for CSVEARLNEQFF.

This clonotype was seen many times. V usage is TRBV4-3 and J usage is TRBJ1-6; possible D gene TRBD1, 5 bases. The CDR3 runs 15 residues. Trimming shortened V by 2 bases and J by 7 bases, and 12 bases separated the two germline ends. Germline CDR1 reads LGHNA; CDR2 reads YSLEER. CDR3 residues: CASSQKGGGNSPLHF. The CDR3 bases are TGCGCCAGCAGCCAAAAGGGTGGGGGAAATTCACCCCTCCACTTT.

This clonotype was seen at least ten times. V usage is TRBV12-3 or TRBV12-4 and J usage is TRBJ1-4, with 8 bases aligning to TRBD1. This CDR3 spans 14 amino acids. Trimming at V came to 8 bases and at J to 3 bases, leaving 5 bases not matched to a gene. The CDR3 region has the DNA TGTGCCAGCCGTGGACAGGGAGCTAATGAAAAACTGTTTTTT. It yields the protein CASRGQGANEKLFF.

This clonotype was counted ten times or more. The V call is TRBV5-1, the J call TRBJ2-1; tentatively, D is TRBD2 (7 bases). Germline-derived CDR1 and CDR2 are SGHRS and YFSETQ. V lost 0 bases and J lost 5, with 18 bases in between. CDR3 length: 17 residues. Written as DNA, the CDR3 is TGCGCCAGCAGCTTGGTTGAGGGGGGGCCCTTGGACAATGAGCAGTTCTTC. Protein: CASSLVEGGPLDNEQFF.

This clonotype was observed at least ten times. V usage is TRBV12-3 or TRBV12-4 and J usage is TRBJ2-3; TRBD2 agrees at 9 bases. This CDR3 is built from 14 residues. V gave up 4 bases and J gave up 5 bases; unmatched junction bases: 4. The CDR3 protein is CASSSSGVVDTQYF. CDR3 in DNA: TGTGCCAGCAGTTCTAGCGGGGTGGTAGATACGCAGTATTTT.

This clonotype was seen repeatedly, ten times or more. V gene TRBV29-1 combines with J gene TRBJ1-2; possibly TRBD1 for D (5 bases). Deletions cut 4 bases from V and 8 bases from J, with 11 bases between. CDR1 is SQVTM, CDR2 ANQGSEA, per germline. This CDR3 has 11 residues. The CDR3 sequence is CSVVGTGGYTF. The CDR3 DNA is TGCAGCGTTGTCGGGACTGGAGGCTACACCTTC.

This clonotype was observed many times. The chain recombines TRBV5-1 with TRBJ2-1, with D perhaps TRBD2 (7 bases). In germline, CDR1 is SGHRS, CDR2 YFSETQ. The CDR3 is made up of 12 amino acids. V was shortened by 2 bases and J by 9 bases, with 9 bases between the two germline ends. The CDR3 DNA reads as TGCGCCAGCAGCTTCGGGGGGCTTGAGCAGTTCTTC. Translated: CASSFGGLEQFF.

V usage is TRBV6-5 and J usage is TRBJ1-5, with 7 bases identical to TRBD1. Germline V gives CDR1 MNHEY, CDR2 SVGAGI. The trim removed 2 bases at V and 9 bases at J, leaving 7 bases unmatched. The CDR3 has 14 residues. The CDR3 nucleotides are TGTGCCAGCAGTTACGCAACAGGGGCACGGCCCCAGCATTTT. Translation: CASSYATGARPQHF.

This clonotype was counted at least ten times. The CDR3 sequence: CASSQAPHEQFF. The DNA for the CDR3 is TGCGCCAGCAGCCAAGCCCCGCATGAGCAGTTCTTC. This chain joins TRBV4-3 and TRBJ2-1, with D unclear. This CDR3 has 12 amino acids. Germline CDR1 LGHNA, CDR2 YSLEER. V lost 1 base and J 8 bases, leaving 6 bases between the germline ends.

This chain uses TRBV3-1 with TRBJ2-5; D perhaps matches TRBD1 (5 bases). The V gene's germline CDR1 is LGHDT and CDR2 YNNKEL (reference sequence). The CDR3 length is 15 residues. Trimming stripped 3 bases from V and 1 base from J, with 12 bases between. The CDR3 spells CASSHSLQAQETQYF. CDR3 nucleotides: TGTGCCAGCAGCCATTCTTTACAGGCCCAAGAGACCCAGTACTTC.

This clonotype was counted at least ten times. The CDR3 region is CATSDFPEETQYF. CDR3 coding DNA: TGTGCCACCAGTGATTTTCCAGAAGAGACCCAGTACTTC. The chain employs TRBV24-1 and TRBJ2-5, with D unresolved. The V and J ends lost 1 base and 3 bases respectively, with 5 bases between them. In germline, CDR1 is KGHDR, CDR2 SFDVKD. This CDR3 contains 13 residues.